These T cell receptor beta chains were read from a single sample in a study of T cells in Graves' hyperthyroidism and ophthalmopathy. Each CDR3 protein is one row after TCRdb ran MiXCR on the multiplex PCR reads. The table has roughly 290,000 distinct CDR3 sequences, more than 15% seen once. Sequenced: blood. Every receptor here comes from an older woman with Graves' ophthalmopathy. CDR3s include the opening cysteine and the closing phenylalanine or tryptophan.

V gene: TRBV28; J gene: TRBJ2-7; CDR3 protein: CASSFGDSYEQYF
V gene: TRBV5-1; J gene: TRBJ1-6; CDR3 protein: CASRSTGERSPLHF
V gene: TRBV7-2; J gene: TRBJ1-6; CDR3 protein: CASSLGGTLYNSPLHF
V gene: TRBV6-1; J gene: TRBJ2-7; CDR3 protein: CASRDFQGSYEQYF
V gene: TRBV19; J gene: TRBJ2-6; CDR3 protein: CASTDSALGANVLTF
V gene: TRBV27; J gene: TRBJ1-1; CDR3 protein: CASSFSTLGDTEAFF
V gene: TRBV6-2/TRBV6-3; J gene: TRBJ1-5; CDR3 protein: CASSFSLQGYSNQPQHF
V gene: TRBV20-1; J gene: TRBJ2-7; CDR3 protein: CSAPGQGWDEQYF
V gene: TRBV5-4; J gene: TRBJ2-1; CDR3 protein: CASSWDREGNEQFF
V gene: TRBV3-1; J gene: TRBJ2-1; CDR3 protein: CASSPAKTSRRGYNEQFF
V gene: TRBV28; J gene: TRBJ2-2; CDR3 protein: CASSLGRDLNTGELFF
V gene: TRBV3-1; J gene: TRBJ2-2; CDR3 protein: CASSTGGAGTGELFF
V gene: TRBV20-1; J gene: TRBJ2-2; CDR3 protein: CSANQVSDVAGELFF
V gene: TRBV20-1; J gene: TRBJ1-1; CDR3 protein: CSARGSAQGREAFF
V gene: TRBV9; J gene: TRBJ2-5; CDR3 protein: CASSIHQTSGQETQYF
V gene: TRBV20-1; J gene: TRBJ2-7; CDR3 protein: CSASTQTYEQYF
V gene: TRBV7-2; J gene: TRBJ1-3; CDR3 protein: CASSPGWGNTIYF
V gene: TRBV20-1; J gene: TRBJ2-3; CDR3 protein: CSANPGGRADTQYF
V gene: TRBV30; J gene: TRBJ1-4; CDR3 protein: CASNGGTATNEKLFF
V gene: TRBV7-6; J gene: TRBJ2-1; CDR3 protein: CASSSSGNVRVYNEQFF
V gene: TRBV14; J gene: TRBJ2-7; CDR3 protein: CASSHGLAGTSSYEQYF
V gene: TRBV27; J gene: TRBJ2-7; CDR3 protein: CASSFLPGTGPSYEQYF
V gene: TRBV9; J gene: TRBJ2-2; CDR3 protein: CASTASGTQNTGELFF
V gene: TRBV20-1; J gene: TRBJ1-2; CDR3 protein: CSARLVYRGEYGYTF
V gene: TRBV27; J gene: TRBJ2-2; CDR3 protein: CASSTAGVTGELFF
V gene: TRBV6-1; J gene: TRBJ2-7; CDR3 protein: CASSRSGTGDYEQYF
V gene: TRBV27; J gene: TRBJ1-6; CDR3 protein: CASSLLPGRTQNSPLHF
V gene: TRBV20-1; J gene: TRBJ2-6; CDR3 protein: CSARLGLPRSGANVLTF
V gene: TRBV12-3/TRBV12-4; J gene: TRBJ2-3; CDR3 protein: CASSPGTGGTTQYF
V gene: TRBV6-1; J gene: TRBJ2-5; CDR3 protein: CASSNSGRRKTQYF
V gene: TRBV5-1; J gene: TRBJ2-1; CDR3 protein: CGSSLFGLAGVSYNEQFF
V gene: TRBV6-2/TRBV6-3; J gene: TRBJ2-3; CDR3 protein: CASSRAPGDTQYF
V gene: TRBV7-8; J gene: TRBJ1-5; CDR3 protein: CASSFLGSQPQHF
V gene: TRBV5-6; J gene: TRBJ2-5; CDR3 protein: CASSLRLAGRETQYF
V gene: TRBV4-3; J gene: TRBJ2-2; CDR3 protein: CASSQLAGGPVGELFF
V gene: TRBV5-1; J gene: TRBJ1-5; CDR3 protein: CASSLGGGSNQPQHF
V gene: TRBV28; J gene: TRBJ2-3; CDR3 protein: CASSGGTAPHTQYF
V gene: TRBV6-1; J gene: TRBJ2-7; CDR3 protein: CASSDGSSLAYEQYF
V gene: TRBV19; J gene: TRBJ1-1; CDR3 protein: CASSPKIPVAYAEAFF